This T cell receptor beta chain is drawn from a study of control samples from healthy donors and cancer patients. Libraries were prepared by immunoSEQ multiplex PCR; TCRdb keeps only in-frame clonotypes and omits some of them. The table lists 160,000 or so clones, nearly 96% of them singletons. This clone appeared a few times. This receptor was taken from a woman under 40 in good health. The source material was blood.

The CDR3 protein is CASILRVGNEQFF. For the CDR3, the DNA is TGTGCCAGCATCCTCCGGGTGGGCAATGAGCAGTTCTTC. V is TRBV2 and J is TRBJ2-1; no definite D call. The germline CDR1 and CDR2 sequences are SNHLY and FYNNEI. This CDR3 has 13 amino acids. V was cut by 7 bases and J by 6 bases, with 13 bases left in between.